These 3 T cell receptor beta chains came from one sample sequenced in a study of T-cell memory formation after mild COVID-19 (dated by TCRdb to about 2021). Receptors were amplified or captured by 5' RACE. The run used an Illumina NovaSeq 6000. The raw public reads went through TCRdb reprocessing: fastp at Q25, MiXCR clone calling, in-frame beta chains kept. Duplicate CDR3 protein sequences are folded into a single record with the most common DNA and genes. Counted in this sample were over 150,000 distinct CDR3 sequences; approximately 17% of them appeared once. The ten largest clones take up 3% to 4% of the sample. The specimen was PBMCs or a T cell subset sorted from them (not recorded which). These receptors all stem from a man aged 18 to 29 who had mild COVID-19 (a few samples of this study predate the infection). The sample titles of this study are shuffled in the database, so cell type and time point are left out; the donor was told from shared clones.

This clonotype has only a few counts. The chain has TRBV6-5 and TRBJ2-3; the match to TRBD2 covers 7 bases. Germline lookup yields CDR1 MNHEY and CDR2 SVGAGI. After removal of 7 bases from V and 2 bases from J, the junction contained 3 bases not matched to a gene. This CDR3 is built from 13 residues. DNA for the CDR3: TGTGCCAGCAAGCGGGGTGACACAGATACGCAGTATTTT. It is translated as CASKRGDTDTQYF.

The chain carries TRBV20-1 and TRBJ2-7, with 10 bases that match TRBD2. This CDR3 comprises 17 residues. J was trimmed by 4 bases and V by 6 bases; bases with no gene match: 18. Germline values: CDR1 DFQATT, CDR2 SNEGSKA (reference sequence). The CDR3 DNA is TGCAGTGCCCGAGAAGAGCGGGGGGGCTGGTCGGGGTACGAGCAGTACTTC. Protein: CSAREERGGWSGYEQYF.

This chain uses TRBV7-9 with TRBJ2-6, with D uncertain. Germline loops: CDR1 SEHNR, CDR2 FQNEAQ (reference sequence). The V gene lost 6 bases and the J gene lost 4 bases, with 10 bases spanning the gap. The CDR3 extends over 14 amino acids. The CDR3 here is CASSFAVGANVLTF. CDR3 coding DNA: TGTGCCAGCAGTTTCGCCGTCGGGGCCAACGTCCTGACTTTC.